Following are 17 T cell receptor beta chains from one sample sequenced in a study of cytomegalovirus exposure and HLA in healthy donors. This PCR relied on a set of 60 Vbeta primers and 13 Jbeta primers. Profiling relied on immunoSEQ multiplex PCR, and the TCRdb table lists in-frame clones only, not all of them. The top ten clones hold roughly 2% of a sample with some 140,000 clones, over 70% of them seen once. Sequences were obtained from PBMCs. These receptors were taken from a young man in good health and CMV-seronegative.

The V call is TRBV7-8, the J call TRBJ1-2; weak D call: TRBD1 (5 bases). Germline values: CDR1 SGHVS, CDR2 FQNEAQ. CDR3 length: 13 amino acids. V gave up 1 base and J gave up 8 bases, with 11 bases separating them. CDR3 residues: CASSLERGGGYTF. The CDR3 bases are TGTGCCAGCAGCTTAGAGAGGGGAGGAGGCTACACCTTC.

The chain links TRBV28 to TRBJ1-1; D might be TRBD1 (6 bases). Germline V lookup: CDR1 MDHEN, CDR2 SYDVKM. Deletions cut 3 bases from V and 4 bases from J, with 12 bases between. The CDR3 is made up of 14 amino acids. CDR3 sequence (DNA): TGTGCCAGCAGTTTGCAAAGGGGGTTCACTGAAGCTTTCTTT. Amino acid sequence: CASSLQRGFTEAFF. Full variable domain (outside the CDR3, taken from reference TRBV28 and TRBJ1-1): DVKVTQSSRYLVKRTGEKVFLECVQDMDHENMFWYRQDPGLGLRLIYFSYDVKMKEKGDIPEGYSVSREKKERFSLILESASTNQTSMYLCASSLQRGFTEAFFGQGTRLTVV.

CDR3 sequence reads: CASSLDGASYEQYF. Here the CDR3 DNA reads TGTGCCAGCAGCTTGGATGGGGCCTCCTACGAGCAGTACTTC. The rearrangement joins TRBV5-6 to TRBJ2-7; tentative D call: TRBD1 (5 bases). V was trimmed by 0 bases and J by 0 bases, leaving 7 bases between them. The CDR3 runs to 14 residues. The germline V gene encodes CDR1 SGHDT and CDR2 YYEEEE.

This sequence joins TRBV6-5 and TRBJ2-7, with D maybe TRBD1 (7 bases). The CDR3 has 14 residues. In germline, CDR1 is MNHEY, CDR2 SVGAGI. V dropped 6 bases and J dropped 2 bases, with 14 bases sitting between them. The CDR3 nucleotides read TGTGCCAGCAGCTGGAGGGACAGCACCTACGAGCAGTACTTC. Protein sequence: CASSWRDSTYEQYF.

This CDR3 reads CASSYSGRGATQYF. CDR3 coding DNA: TGTGCCAGCAGTTACTCAGGCAGGGGGGCGACCCAGTACTTC. The J gene is TRBJ2-5, the V gene TRBV6-5; D is possibly TRBD1 (7 bases). V dropped 0 bases and J dropped 7 bases, with 12 bases sitting between them. The CDR3 totals 14 residues. Per germline, CDR1 MNHEY and CDR2 SVGAGI.

The rearrangement links TRBV13 to TRBJ2-1; maybe TRBD1 (5 bases). The CDR3 runs to 16 residues. The germline CDR1 and CDR2 sequences are PRHDT and FYEKMQ (reference sequence). V lost 4 bases and J lost 0, with 13 bases in between. This CDR3 is CASSSGQGDSYNEQFF. The CDR3 coding sequence is TGTGCCAGCAGCTCTGGACAAGGAGACTCCTACAATGAGCAGTTCTTC.

This sequence joins TRBV6-5 and TRBJ2-2; 7 bases fit TRBD1. V lost 8 bases to trimming and J lost 2 bases; unmatched junction nucleotides: 2. The length of the CDR3 is 13 residues. CDR1 MNHEY and CDR2 SVGAGI come from the germline V gene. CDR3 nucleotide sequence: TGTGCCAGCCGGGACAGCAACACCGGGGAGCTGTTTTTT. Translating it yields CASRDSNTGELFF.

The chain recombines TRBV29-1 with TRBJ2-7, with 8 bases that match TRBD2. The CDR3 totals 16 residues. The germline CDR1 and CDR2 sequences are SQVTM and ANQGSEA. V lost 1 base and J lost 1; bases outside the gene matches: 9. CDR3 coding DNA: TGCAGCGTTGAAGTAGGTAGCGGGGTACCTTCCTACGAGCAGTACTTC. This sequence encodes CSVEVGSGVPSYEQYF.

This clone showed up just a few times. The genes are TRBV6-5 and TRBJ2-7; 9 bases match TRBD2. This CDR3 has 12 amino acids. The V gene end was trimmed by 5 bases and the J gene end by 9 bases; junction bases not matched to a gene: 5. CDR1 MNHEY and CDR2 SVGAGI come from the germline V gene. CDR3 region: CASSDYSGGQYF. The CDR3 nucleotides are TGTGCCAGCAGTGATTATAGCGGGGGGCAGTACTTC.

V usage is TRBV7-2 and J usage is TRBJ2-7; D is unclear. Germline loops: CDR1 SGHTA, CDR2 FQGNSA. The CDR3 has 13 residues. Trimming stripped 2 bases from V and 3 bases from J, with 8 bases between. The CDR3 DNA follows: TGTGCCAGCAGCTTACGCGATGACTACGAGCAGTACTTC. Translating it yields CASSLRDDYEQYF.

The J gene is TRBJ2-5, the V gene TRBV5-4; D unclear. CDR1 is SGHNT and CDR2 is YYREEE in the germline V gene (reference sequence). The V and J ends lost 4 bases and 0 bases respectively, with 4 bases between them. This CDR3 has 12 amino acids. CDR3 in DNA: TGTGCCAGCAGCCGGGACCAAGAGACCCAGTACTTC. Its translation is CASSRDQETQYF.

The chain links TRBV28 to TRBJ2-7; 7 positions match TRBD2. The CDR3 loop spans 12 amino acids. V gave up 6 bases and J gave up 6 bases; unmatched junction bases: 5. Germline lookup yields CDR1 MDHEN and CDR2 SYDVKM. CDR3 nucleotide sequence: TGTGCCAGCAGCTGGGGGGGACCCGAGCAGTACTTC. Translation: CASSWGGPEQYF.

This clone turned up a few times. The chain joins TRBV7-9 to TRBJ2-2; D unresolved. Per the germline V gene, CDR1 is SEHNR and CDR2 is FQNEAQ (reference sequence). CDR3 length equals 10 residues. V dropped 1 base and J dropped 13 bases, with 4 bases sitting between them. As DNA, the CDR3 is TGTGCCAGCAGCTTAGACTTGCTGTTTTTT. The encoded protein is CASSLDLLFF.

In DNA form, the CDR3 reads TGTGCCAGCAGGTCGCGACAGACCCCCTACAATGAGCAGTTCTTC. Amino acids: CASRSRQTPYNEQFF. The chain is built from TRBV6-6 and TRBJ2-1; a weak D match, TRBD1 (5 bases). The germline CDR1 and CDR2 sequences are MNHNY and SVGAGI (reference sequence). The ends were cut back, 6 bases at V and 2 bases at J, with 14 bases in the middle. The CDR3 has 15 amino acids.

This clone has only one observation. The chain couples TRBV29-1 to TRBJ2-7; tentatively, D is TRBD1 (6 bases). V lost 4 bases, J lost 3 bases, and 10 bases lay in between. The CDR3 spans 12 residues. Germline-derived CDR1 and CDR2 are SQVTM and ANQGSEA. In nucleotides, the CDR3 is TGCAGCGTTGCAGGGGAATTCTACGAGCAGTACTTC. Its translation is CSVAGEFYEQYF.

V gene TRBV19 combines with J gene TRBJ2-1; weak D call: TRBD2 (7 bases). Germline V gives CDR1 LNHDA, CDR2 SQIVND (reference sequence). The CDR3 runs 13 residues. Trimming removed 6 bases from V and 9 bases from J, with 15 bases in between. The CDR3 DNA sequence: TGTGCCAGTAGGGGCAGGGGAGGGCGTGAGCAGTTCTTC. Protein: CASRGRGGREQFF.

This chain links TRBV27 with TRBJ2-3; no firm D call. Trimming left V 4 bases short and J 1 base short, with 6 bases between. The CDR3 consists of 13 residues. Germline lookup yields CDR1 MNHEY and CDR2 SMNVEV (reference sequence). The CDR3 spells CASSSRGTDTQYF. Here the CDR3 DNA reads TGTGCCAGCAGTTCTCGGGGCACAGATACGCAGTATTTT.